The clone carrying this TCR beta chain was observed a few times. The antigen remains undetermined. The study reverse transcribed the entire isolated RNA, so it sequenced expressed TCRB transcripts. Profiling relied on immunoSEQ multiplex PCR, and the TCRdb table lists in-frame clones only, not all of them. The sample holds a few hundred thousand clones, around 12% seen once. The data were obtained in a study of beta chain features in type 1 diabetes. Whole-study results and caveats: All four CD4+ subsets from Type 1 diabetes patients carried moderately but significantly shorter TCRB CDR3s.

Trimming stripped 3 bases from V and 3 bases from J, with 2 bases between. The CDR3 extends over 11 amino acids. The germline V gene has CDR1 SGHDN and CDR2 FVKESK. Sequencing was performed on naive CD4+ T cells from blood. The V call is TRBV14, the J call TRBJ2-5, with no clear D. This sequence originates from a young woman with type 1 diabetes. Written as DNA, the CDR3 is TGTGCCAGCAGCCATAAAGAGACCCAGTACTTC. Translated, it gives CASSHKETQYF. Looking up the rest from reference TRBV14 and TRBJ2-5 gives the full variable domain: EAGVTQFPSHSVIEKGQTVTLRCDPISGHDNLYWYRRVMGKEIKFLLHFVKESKQDESGMPNNRFLAERTGGTYSTLKVQPAELEDSGVYFCASSHKETQYFGPGTRLLVL.